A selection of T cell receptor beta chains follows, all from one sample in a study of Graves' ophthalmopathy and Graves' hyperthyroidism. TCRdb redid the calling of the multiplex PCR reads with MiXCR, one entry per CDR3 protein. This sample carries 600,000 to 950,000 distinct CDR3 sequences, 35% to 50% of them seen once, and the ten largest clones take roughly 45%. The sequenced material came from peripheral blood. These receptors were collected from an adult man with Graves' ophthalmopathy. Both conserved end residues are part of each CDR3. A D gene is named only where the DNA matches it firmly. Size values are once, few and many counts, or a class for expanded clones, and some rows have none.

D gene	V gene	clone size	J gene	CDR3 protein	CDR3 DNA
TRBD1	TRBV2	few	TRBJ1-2	CASSENVGQGDLGYTF	TGTGCCAGCAGTGAAAACGTCGGACAGGGGGACCTTGGCTACACCTTC
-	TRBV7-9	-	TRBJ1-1	CASSFLDREEAFF	TGTGCCAGCAGCTTCCTGGACAGAGAAGAAGCTTTCTTT
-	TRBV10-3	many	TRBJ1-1	CAISPGGHLNTEAFF	TGTGCCATCAGCCCCGGGGGACATCTGAACACTGAAGCTTTCTTT
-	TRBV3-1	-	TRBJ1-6	CASSQGRSSPLHF	TGTGCCAGCAGCCAGGGACGGAGTTCACCCCTCCACTTT
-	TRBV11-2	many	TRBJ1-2	CASSRPGGMLDGYTF	TGTGCCAGCAGCCGGCCAGGAGGGATGTTAGACGGCTACACCTTC
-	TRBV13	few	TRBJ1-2	CASSMTLVGDYGYTF	TGTGCCAGCAGCATGACTCTCGTTGGGGACTATGGCTACACCTTC
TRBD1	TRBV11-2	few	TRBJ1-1	CASSLPRGGGHTEAFF	TGTGCCAGCAGCTTACCCCGTGGAGGGGGCCACACTGAAGCTTTCTTT
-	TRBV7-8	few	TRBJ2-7	CASSPVGGSYEQYF	TGTGCCAGCAGCCCCGTCGGGGGTTCCTACGAGCAGTACTTC
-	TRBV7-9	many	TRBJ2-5	CASSGATGYETQYF	TGTGCCAGCAGCGGGGCCACCGGGTACGAGACCCAGTACTTC
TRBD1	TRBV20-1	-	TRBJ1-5	CSARKTGLGYQPQHF	TGCAGTGCACGTAAGACAGGGTTAGGCTATCAGCCCCAGCATTTT
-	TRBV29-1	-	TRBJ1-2	CSVGTSSYTF	TGCAGCGTTGGGACTAGCAGCTACACCTTC
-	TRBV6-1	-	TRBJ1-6	CASSYSRDNSPLHF	TGTGCCAGCAGTTACTCGAGAGATAATTCACCCCTCCACTTT
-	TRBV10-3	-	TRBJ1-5	CAITSSYRNSNQPQHF	TGTGCCATCACGAGCTCTTATAGAAATAGCAATCAGCCCCAGCATTTT
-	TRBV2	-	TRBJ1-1	CASRRARVNTEAFF	TGTGCCAGCAGGCGGGCACGGGTGAACACTGAAGCTTTCTTT
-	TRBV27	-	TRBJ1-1	CASSPRGLSTGAFF	TGTGCCAGCAGCCCGAGGGGGTTGAGCACTGGAGCTTTCTTT
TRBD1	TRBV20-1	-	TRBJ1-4	CSANSGQGNEKLFF	TGCAGTGCCAACTCAGGACAGGGAAATGAAAAACTGTTTTTT
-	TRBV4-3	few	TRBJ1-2	CASSLTRGDYGYTF	TGCGCCAGCAGCCTCACTAGGGGGGACTATGGCTACACCTTC
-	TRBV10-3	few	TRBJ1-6	CAVNSGTDEVSSYNSPLHF	TGTGCCGTGAATTCCGGGACCGACGAAGTCAGCTCCTATAATTCACCCCTCCACTTT
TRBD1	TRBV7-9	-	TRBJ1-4	CASSLGPGTGEKLFF	TGTGCCAGCAGCTTAGGCCCTGGGACAGGTGAAAAACTGTTTTTT
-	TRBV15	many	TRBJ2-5	CATSRDQGYQETQYF	TGTGCCACCAGCAGAGACCAGGGGTACCAAGAGACCCAGTACTTC
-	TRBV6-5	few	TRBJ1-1	CASSLGARNTEAFF	TGTGCCAGCAGTTTGGGGGCCAGGAACACTGAAGCTTTCTTT